The 6 T cell receptor beta chains reported below all come from one sample, sequenced in a study of CD8 T cells in Susac syndrome. RNA was extracted with the RNeasy kit, and a quantity of about 0.5 to 1 ug was reverse transcribed using random hexamers. TCRdb reprocessed the immunoSEQ multiplex PCR reads with MiXCR, giving one entry per CDR3 protein. In the table there are around 130,000 distinct CDR3 sequences, just under 95% of which are singletons. Sequenced input: CD8+ T cells from PBMCs. Receptors were obtained from a human donor with Susac syndrome.

This rearrangement joins TRBV5-1 to TRBJ1-5, with TRBD1 identical over 7 bases. The V and J ends lost 10 bases and 7 bases, in that order; junction bases with no gene match: 14. This CDR3 has 14 residues. CDR1 and CDR2 from the germline V gene are SGHRS and YFSETQ. The CDR3 protein is CALTRERGLQPQHF. CDR3 sequence (DNA): TGCGCCCTCACAAGGGAAAGGGGGCTGCAGCCCCAGCATTTT.

There are a few counts of this clonotype. This chain uses TRBV7-9 with TRBJ2-5, with 9 nucleotides matching TRBD1. This CDR3 comprises 15 residues. V lost 5 bases to trimming and J lost 1 base; unmatched junction nucleotides: 5. CDR1 and CDR2 from the germline V gene are SEHNR and FQNEAQ (reference sequence). The CDR3 DNA reads as TGTGCCAGCAGCCTCGGGACAGGGATCCAAGAGACCCAGTACTTC. Translated, it gives CASSLGTGIQETQYF.

The J gene is TRBJ2-1, the V gene TRBV12-3 or TRBV12-4; 10 nucleotides align to TRBD2. V was clipped by 5 bases and J by 4 bases; unmatched bases: 5. The CDR3 consists of 15 residues. In DNA, the CDR3 is TGTGCCAGCAGTCCGGTAGCGGGGGGTTACAATGAGCAGTTCTTC. Translating gives CASSPVAGGYNEQFF.

The chain joins TRBV2 to TRBJ2-3, with D possibly TRBD1 on 5 matching bases. CDR3 length: 15 amino acids. Germline loops: CDR1 SNHLY, CDR2 FYNNEI. Trimming removed 0 bases from V and 5 bases from J, with 12 bases in between. The CDR3 reads CASSEATGRGDTQYF. The CDR3 DNA follows: TGTGCCAGCAGTGAAGCGACGGGTAGGGGAGATACGCAGTATTTT.

The rearrangement links TRBV15 to TRBJ2-5, with TRBD1 identical over 10 bases. Looked up from germline, CDR1 is LNHNV and CDR2 is YYDKDF (reference sequence). The CDR3 runs 18 residues. The trim removed 1 base at V and 5 bases at J, leaving 13 bases unmatched. The CDR3 loop is CATSRGWEGTGEGETQYF. CDR3 nucleotide sequence: TGTGCCACCAGCAGAGGCTGGGAGGGGACAGGGGAGGGTGAGACCCAGTACTTC.

The rearrangement uses TRBV9 and TRBJ2-7; TRBD2 matches at 7 bases. Looked up from germline, CDR1 is SGDLS and CDR2 is YYNGEE. The length of the CDR3 is 16 residues. V shed 0 bases, J shed 0 bases, and the junction held 6 bases outside the gene matches. The CDR3 sequence is CASSVGDGGYSYEQYF. In nucleotides, the CDR3 is TGTGCCAGCAGCGTAGGGGACGGGGGGTACTCCTACGAGCAGTACTTC.